This TCR beta chain was observed in a study of PD-1 blockade in classical Hodgkin lymphoma. The CDR3 length is 15 residues. Germline V gene sequence: CDR1 SGHRS, CDR2 YFSETQ. The ends were cut back, 0 bases at V and 2 bases at J, with 11 bases in the middle. Noted time point: cycle 4 day 1 (C4D1), after more than five weeks of nivolumab. Relapses following autologous stem cell transplantation were seen in all patients, with brentuximab vedotin exposure varying. Thawed PBMCs were the source of CD4+ T cells, purified by magnetic negative selection. Clones were read by immunoSEQ multiplex PCR, and TCRdb kept only the in-frame ones, dropping some. The sample shows tens of thousands of clones, 80% to 95% of them seen only once.

The origin of this receptor is a human donor with classical Hodgkin lymphoma. This specimen consisted of CD4+ T cells from blood, obtained before the fourth cycle of nivolumab. The chain couples TRBV5-1 to TRBJ1-1; D ambiguous. The CDR3 DNA sequence: TGCGCCAGCAGCTTGGTACCCGGAGTTAACACTGAAGCTTTCTTT. Translated, it gives CASSLVPGVNTEAFF.